The rows below give T cell receptor beta chains drawn from one sample of a study of long-term antiretroviral therapy in people with HIV. Here immunoSEQ multiplex PCR was the method, and the copy in TCRdb shows in-frame clones only, minus some. The table shows approximately 26,000 clones, with 70% to 90% occurring only once. This specimen was unsorted PBMCs, taken 1.8 years after starting antiretroviral therapy. The receptors come from a woman under 30 with HIV. The CDR3 runs from the conserved cysteine through the conserved F or W. The D gene is left open where the match is weak. Expanded clones get a size class; other rows say once, few or many, or leave the size out.

j_gene,abundance,d_gene,v_gene,CDR3aa,CDR3nt
TRBJ2-2,-,-,TRBV7-8,CASSRRGIRELFF,TGTGCCAGCAGCCGACGGGGGATCAGGGAGCTGTTTTTT
TRBJ2-2,-,-,TRBV6-5,CASKARELFF,TGTGCCAGCAAGGCCCGGGAGCTGTTTTTT
TRBJ1-5,-,-,TRBV10-3,CAAQGQGSAQPQHF,TGTGCCGCTCAGGGCCAGGGGTCAGCTCAGCCCCAGCATTTT
TRBJ2-7,-,-,TRBV27,CATQEHYDYEQYF,TGTGCCACCCAAGAGCACTACGACTACGAGCAGTACTTC
TRBJ2-1,-,-,TRBV7-2,CASSLGGPVNEQFF,TGTGCCAGCAGCTTGGGGGGACCCGTCAATGAGCAGTTCTTC
TRBJ2-2,once,TRBD1,TRBV5-1,CASSLDYRGRDTGELFF,TGCGCCAGCAGCTTGGACTACAGGGGGCGCGACACCGGGGAGCTGTTTTTT
TRBJ2-1,-,-,TRBV5-5,CASSRDWSSYNEQFF,TGTGCCAGCAGCCGGGACTGGAGCTCCTACAATGAGCAGTTCTTC
TRBJ2-7,-,-,TRBV5-5,CASSLRFGRFSYEQYF,TGTGCCAGCAGCTTGCGTTTCGGGAGATTCTCCTACGAGCAGTACTTC
TRBJ2-1,-,-,TRBV28,CASDHTRLGREYYNEQFF,TGTGCCAGCGACCACACAAGACTGGGGCGGGAATACTACAATGAGCAGTTCTTC
TRBJ2-1,-,-,TRBV5-6,CASRFAGSYNEQFF,TGTGCCAGCAGATTCGCGGGTAGCTACAATGAGCAGTTCTTC
TRBJ2-6,-,-,TRBV15,CATSRGQFELSGANVLTF,TGTGCCACCAGCAGAGGACAGTTTGAACTCTCTGGGGCCAACGTCCTGACTTTC
TRBJ2-5,-,-,TRBV2,CASRRAPRQETQYF,TGTGCCAGCAGACGGGCCCCGCGCCAAGAGACCCAGTACTTC
TRBJ2-7,-,TRBD2,TRBV9,CASSSRPSSGSYEQYF,TGTGCCAGCAGCTCCAGGCCGTCTAGCGGGTCCTACGAGCAGTACTTC
TRBJ2-1,-,-,TRBV11-3,CASSSSGNEQFF,TGTGCCAGCAGCTCTTCGGGGAATGAGCAGTTCTTC
TRBJ2-3,-,-,TRBV27,CASSPIEGPEGDTQYF,TGTGCCAGCAGTCCTATCGAGGGCCCGGAGGGAGATACGCAGTATTTT
TRBJ2-1,-,TRBD2,TRBV30,CAWGLAGGLNEQFF,TGTGCCTGGGGACTAGCGGGAGGGCTCAATGAGCAGTTCTTC
TRBJ1-1,-,-,TRBV28,CASSHISAFF,TGTGCCAGCAGCCATATATCGGCTTTCTTT
TRBJ2-3,-,TRBD1,TRBV7-2,CASSFDRAPDTQYF,TGTGCCAGCAGCTTCGACAGGGCTCCAGATACGCAGTATTTT
TRBJ2-7,-,-,TRBV18,CASLASGRATYEQYF,TGTGCCAGCCTCGCCTCGGGCAGGGCAACCTACGAGCAGTACTTC
TRBJ2-5,-,TRBD1,TRBV28,CASKAILGQAETQYF,TGTGCCAGCAAGGCCATCTTAGGACAGGCAGAGACCCAGTACTTC
TRBJ2-1,-,TRBD2,TRBV29-1,CSAQLAAEGNEQFF,TGCAGCGCCCAACTAGCGGCCGAGGGTAATGAGCAGTTCTTC
TRBJ2-7,-,-,TRBV27,CASSFSGSLYEQYF,TGTGCCAGCAGTTTTTCGGGGAGCCTCTACGAGCAGTACTTC
TRBJ2-3,-,TRBD2,TRBV27,CASSLFTGLAGTDTQYF,TGTGCCAGCAGTTTATTTACCGGACTAGCCGGCACAGATACGCAGTATTTT
TRBJ1-4,-,-,TRBV9,CASSVETASEKLFF,TGTGCCAGCAGCGTAGAAACAGCTTCTGAAAAACTGTTTTTT
TRBJ2-1,-,-,TRBV6-1,CASSPRGEGEQFF,TGTGCCAGCAGTCCGCGCGGCGAGGGTGAGCAGTTCTTC
TRBJ2-2,-,-,TRBV21-1,CAVWDRETNTGELFF,TGTGCCGTGTGGGACAGGGAGACTAACACCGGGGAGCTGTTTTTT
TRBJ2-4,-,TRBD2,TRBV11-1,CASSLRSSGRAPENIQYF,TGTGCCAGCAGCTTAAGATCCAGCGGGAGGGCCCCGGAAAACATTCAGTACTTC
TRBJ1-4,-,TRBD1,TRBV7-9,CASSPTGGKEKLFF,TGTGCCAGCAGCCCGACAGGGGGCAAGGAAAAACTGTTTTTT